This T cell receptor beta chain was found in a study of regulatory T cells in long-lasting Graves disease. Regarding time point: persistent/refractory GD, antithyroid drugs over 5 years with positive TRAb. Making the TCR library involved RNA that had been extracted from PBMCs. With EDTA tubes as the receptacles, around 10 milliliters of peripheral blood were drawn. This clonotype has at least ten counts. What it recognizes is unknown. V lost 2 bases, J lost 7 bases, and 16 bases lay in between. This CDR3 is 15 amino acids long. The V gene's germline CDR1 is SGHKS and CDR2 YYEKEE (reference sequence). Study-wide findings and caveats: Favoring TRBV28, TRBJ1-2 and TRBJ2-5 was a feature seen in persistent disease. Newly diagnosed Graves' patients had higher TCR diversity than persistent ones.

Researchers made TCR beta libraries by using iRepertoire HTBI primers and running Arm-PCR on CDR3 regions. Original analysis: Samples collectively showed 62 TRBV and roughly 15 TRBJ segments. MiXCR was run by TCRdb on the multiplex PCR reads, yielding one entry per CDR3 protein. The V and J calls follow TCRdb's processing rather than the paper's. This table holds approximately 290,000 distinct CDR3 sequences, roughly a fifth found once. The receptor was derived from a female donor with Graves disease. The chain links TRBV5-5 to TRBJ1-5, with D possibly matching TRBD1 (5 bases). The sequenced sample was peripheral blood mononuclear cells (PBMCs), obtained when the disease was refractory, from a patient treated with antithyroid drugs. The CDR3 sequence: CASSLISGGYQPQHF. The CDR3 DNA is TGTGCCAGCAGCTTAATCTCGGGGGGGTACCAGCCCCAGCATTTT.